The present entry profiles one T cell receptor (beta chain) with its context. What it binds is not known. This may come from a read error, since a much larger clone is one base off. The data originate from a study of human T cells and chemical hapten exposure. Germline loops: CDR1 SEHNR, CDR2 FQNEAQ (reference sequence). V was pared by 5 bases and J by 2 bases, with 18 bases between. The CDR3 is made up of 16 amino acids. Time point defined: pre-sensitization, week 0. Treatment described: therapeutic diphenylcyclopropenone sensitization with weekly scalp DPC. Points from the study as a whole: The count of PT1 expanded TCRs correlated positively with patch test score.

A single record per CDR3 protein comes from TCRdb applying MiXCR to the RACE reads. In the table there are 300,000 to 450,000 distinct CDR3 sequences, less than 6.5% of which are singletons. The V call is TRBV7-9, the J call TRBJ1-1, with D perhaps TRBD1 (6 bases). This clonotype originated in a woman between 50 and 59 years old with alopecia areata. Some clones in this sample may be carry-over from other donors' samples. Material: whole blood, obtained in connection with sensitization to the hapten diphenylcyclopropenone (DPC). In DNA form, the CDR3 reads TGTGCCAGCAGCCTCGTGACAGGAGATCCCAACACTGAAGCTTTCTTT. Translating gives CASSLVTGDPNTEAFF.